This TCR beta chain was sequenced in a study of beta chain features in type 1 diabetes. Whole-study context: Patients and healthy donors were similar in age, gender and cell yields. Across all samples, about 100 million sorted cells were examined.

Study conclusions and caveats: Patients with type 1 diabetes showed fewer VDJ junction insertions and more deletions.

Of the isolated RNA, all was reverse transcribed, and so the sequenced material was expressed TCRB transcripts. Measured with immunoSEQ multiplex PCR; TCRdb has only the in-frame clones, and not every one. The table lists about 360,000 clones, 10% to 15% of them singletons, with 0.017% in the top ten. The CDR3 contains 13 residues. The germline gives CDR1 MNHNY, CDR2 SVGAGI (reference sequence). J lost 7 bases, V lost 6 bases, and 6 bases had no gene match. It was via CD45RO/CCR7/CD25/CD127/CD95/CD27 that CD4+ naive, central memory, regulatory and stem cell-like memory cells were sorted. Points on this clone: As yet, its antigen is unknown.

Material for sequencing was naive CD4+ T cells from blood. The V and J genes are TRBV6-6 and TRBJ1-2, with 9 bases matching TRBD1. This receptor was identified in a man aged 18 to 29 in good health. CDR3 DNA sequence: TGTGCCAGCAGCCCAGACAGGGGGGGTGGCTACACCTTC. Translating it yields CASSPDRGGGYTF.